This T cell receptor beta chain was observed in a study of molecular identifiers for immune sequencing clone quantification. Naive CD8 libraries used roughly 18,000 to 1,000,000 sorted cells and 10%, 30% or 50% RNA. TCRdb called the PCR reads again in MiXCR, with one record for every CDR3 protein. Of some 320,000 distinct CDR3 sequences listed, about a fifth are singletons. This clonotype was seen ten or more times. The sample consisted of naive CD8+ T cells from blood, with Jurkat cell RNA spiked in. Specified subset: FACS-sorted CD8+CD4-CCR7+CD45RA+ naive T cells. The TCR comes from a human donor in good health. Some libraries in this study had Jurkat cell RNA spiked in.

CDR3 nucleotides: TGTGCCAGCAGCCAAGATGGAGCGGGGGGATTAGGGACCCAGTACTTC. As protein: CASSQDGAGGLGTQYF. V is TRBV4-2 and J is TRBJ2-5; TRBD2 matches at 9 bases. Germline assignment: CDR1 LGHNA and CDR2 YNFKEQ. The length of the CDR3 is 16 residues. V lost 0 bases, J lost 7 bases, and 9 bases stayed unmatched.